The 28 T cell receptor beta chains listed next were all sequenced from one sample in a study of cytomegalovirus exposure and HLA in healthy donors. The PCR made use of 60 Vbeta and 13 Jbeta primers. Assay: immunoSEQ multiplex PCR; the TCRdb copy retains only in-frame clones and omits some. This table has about 110,000 clones, almost 70% appearing once. Sequencing was performed on PBMCs. The receptors derive from a man aged 25 to 40 in good health and CMV-seronegative.

The chain is built from TRBV5-1 and TRBJ2-5; tentative D call: TRBD2 (5 bases). Germline V gene lookup returns CDR1 SGHRS and CDR2 YFSETQ. V lost 1 base to trimming and J lost 4 bases, with 8 bases between them. The CDR3 consists of 13 residues. CDR3 sequence: CASSLFEGETQYF. The CDR3 DNA is TGCGCCAGCAGCTTGTTTGAGGGAGAGACCCAGTACTTC.

This sequence joins TRBV6-5 and TRBJ2-7; perhaps TRBD1 as D (6 bases). The V and J ends lost 6 bases and 4 bases respectively, with 16 bases between them. This CDR3 region has 14 residues. Germline values: CDR1 MNHEY, CDR2 SVGAGI. The CDR3 region has the DNA TGTGCCAGCAGACCCGAGACAGGTCGTTACGAGCAGTACTTC. Residues: CASRPETGRYEQYF.

V gene TRBV4-1 combines with J gene TRBJ2-5; 13 bases are a match to TRBD2. The J call may be in error: the DNA end matches TRBJ2-7 better. CDR1 and CDR2 (germline): MGHRA, YSYEKL. The CDR3 totals 20 residues. The DNA of the CDR3 is TGCGCCAGCAGCCTCAAGATATCACTAGCGGGAGGGGCTAGCTCCTACGAGCAGTACTTC. Translating gives CASSLKISLAGGASSYEQYF.

This sequence joins TRBV4-3 and TRBJ2-6; TRBD1 aligns across 9 bases. Germline values: CDR1 LGHNA, CDR2 YSLEER. There are 19 residues in the CDR3. Trimming cost V 0 bases and J 3 bases; bases outside gene matches: 9. In DNA form, the CDR3 reads TGCGCCAGCAGCCAAGACCCGACAGGGGGAATGTTTGGGGCCAACGTCCTGACTTTC. It encodes CASSQDPTGGMFGANVLTF.

This sequence joins TRBV11-1 and TRBJ1-1, with a tentative D call TRBD1 (5 bases). Between the trimmed V and J ends, which lost 1 base and 4 bases, there was a span of 7 bases. CDR1 is SGHAT, CDR2 FQDESV, per germline (reference sequence). The CDR3 consists of 13 residues. CDR3 nucleotide sequence: TGTGCCAGCAGCTTAGAAGGGGTCACTGAAGCTTTCTTT. This gives the protein CASSLEGVTEAFF.

The V gene is TRBV5-5, the J gene TRBJ2-7, with 10 nucleotides matching TRBD1. Looked up from germline, CDR1 is SGHKS and CDR2 is YYEKEE (reference sequence). The CDR3 spans 16 residues. With V trimmed by 1 base and J by 2 bases, 6 bases remained unmatched. The chain's CDR3 is CASSLYGTGATYEQYF. The CDR3 DNA reads TGTGCCAGCAGCTTGTACGGGACAGGGGCAACCTACGAGCAGTACTTC.

This clone was seen a handful of times. J is TRBJ2-7 and V is TRBV30, with 7 nucleotides matching TRBD2. V was pared by 1 base and J by 4 bases, with 7 bases of the junction left unmatched. Germline V gene lookup returns CDR1 GTSNPN and CDR2 SVGIG (reference sequence). The CDR3 has 14 residues. The CDR3: CAWSGEAGLYEQYF. CDR3 in DNA: TGTGCCTGGAGTGGAGAAGCGGGACTATACGAGCAGTACTTC.

This chain joins TRBV18 and TRBJ2-1; 11 bases align to TRBD2. This CDR3 comprises 16 residues. Trimming at V came to 0 bases and at J to 7 bases, leaving 5 bases not matched to a gene. Germline V gives CDR1 KGHSH, CDR2 LQKENI. The CDR3 reads CASSPPGLAGGNEQFF. CDR3 bases: TGTGCCAGCTCACCACCAGGGCTAGCGGGAGGTAATGAGCAGTTCTTC. Full variable domain (missing parts from reference TRBV18 and TRBJ2-1): NAGVMQNPRHLVRRRGQEARLRCSPMKGHSHVYWYRQLPEEGLKFMVYLQKENIIDESGMPKERFSAEFPKEGPSILRIQQVVRGDSAAYFCASSPPGLAGGNEQFFGPGTRLTVL.

This clone showed up just once. The CDR3 sequence: CASSLVNGGSGNTIYF. In DNA form, the CDR3 reads TGTGCCAGCAGCTTGGTTAACGGGGGCTCTGGAAACACCATATATTTT. The chain employs TRBV5-6 and TRBJ1-3, with TRBD1 as a possible D gene (5 bases). Looked up from germline, CDR1 is SGHDT and CDR2 is YYEEEE. V dropped 0 bases and J dropped 0 bases, with 10 bases sitting between them. The CDR3 loop spans 16 amino acids.

The chain carries TRBV10-3 and TRBJ2-1; 8 bases line up with TRBD2. V lost 5 bases and J lost 9; bases outside the gene matches: 12. The CDR3 extends over 15 amino acids. Germline assignment: CDR1 ENHRY and CDR2 SYGVKD. CDR3 coding DNA: TGTGCCATCAGTCCTACTAGCGGTCCCGGGGGTGAGCAGTTCTTC. The encoded protein is CAISPTSGPGGEQFF.

This rearrangement joins TRBV4-3 to TRBJ2-5; 7 positions match TRBD2. This CDR3 is built from 16 residues. The ends lost 0 bases at V and 5 bases at J; junction bases unmatched: 9. The germline gives CDR1 LGHNA, CDR2 YSLEER. For the CDR3, the DNA is TGCGCCAGCAGCCAAGATGTAACGGGAGGAGGGGAGACCCAGTACTTC. This encodes CASSQDVTGGGETQYF.

This clone was picked up a small number of times. The chain links TRBV7-3 to TRBJ2-2, with a tentative D call TRBD2 (6 bases). The V end was cut by 4 bases, the J end by 4 bases, with 19 bases between. Germline-derived CDR1 and CDR2 are SGHTA and FQGTGA. This CDR3 comprises 17 residues. The chain's CDR3 is CASSSQGRGAGTGELFF. CDR3 nucleotide sequence: TGTGCCAGCAGCTCGCAGGGCCGCGGGGCCGGCACCGGGGAGCTGTTTTTT.

The V and J genes are TRBV28 and TRBJ1-1; D unclear. V shed 5 bases and J shed 5 bases, with 12 bases lying between them. The CDR3 has 13 residues. In germline, CDR1 is MDHEN, CDR2 SYDVKM. CDR3 nucleotide sequence: TGTGCCAGCAGTCGGACCGGAGGAACTGAAGCTTTCTTT. It encodes CASSRTGGTEAFF.

This clone was detected a few times. The CDR3 spells CASSARDSYNEQFF. The CDR3, as DNA: TGTGCCAGCAGTGCCCGGGACAGTTACAATGAGCAGTTCTTC. This chain joins TRBV6-1 and TRBJ2-1; 7 nucleotides match TRBD1. V was pared by 4 bases and J by 4 bases, with 4 bases of the junction left unmatched. Looked up from germline, CDR1 is MNHNS and CDR2 is SASEGT. This CDR3 comprises 14 residues.

J is TRBJ2-7 and V is TRBV6-1; tentatively, D is TRBD1 (6 bases). The CDR3 extends over 16 amino acids. CDR1 and CDR2 (germline): MNHNS, SASEGT. Trimming pared 0 bases from V and 6 bases from J, leaving 18 bases between. The CDR3 sequence is CASSEARAGVFFEQYF. The CDR3 nucleotides are TGTGCCAGCAGTGAAGCACGGGCAGGGGTATTCTTCGAGCAGTACTTC.

The chain couples TRBV29-1 to TRBJ1-1; maybe TRBD1 (6 bases). V was clipped by 6 bases and J by 3 bases, with 8 bases between them. CDR1 is SQVTM and CDR2 is ANQGSEA in the germline V gene. The CDR3 consists of 11 residues. CDR3 bases: TGCAGCGTACGACAGGACACTGAAGCTTTCTTT. The encoded protein is CSVRQDTEAFF.

This clone was found a few times. The junction differs from germline at one of its ends, possibly a read error. The chain uses TRBV5-1 and TRBJ1-1; D remains unclear. Germline V gene sequence: CDR1 SGHRS, CDR2 YFSETQ. There are 11 residues in the CDR3. For the CDR3, the DNA is TGTGCCAGCAGCTCCACAGTTGAAGCTTTCTTT. Translating it yields CASSSTVEAFF.

The V call is TRBV19, the J call TRBJ2-7, with 7 bases that match TRBD1. Trimming removed 6 bases from V and 6 bases from J; junction bases left unmatched: 8. The CDR3 has 13 amino acids. Germline V gene data show CDR1 as LNHDA and CDR2 as SQIVND (reference sequence). CDR3 sequence reads: CASSLDRVGEQYF. In DNA form, the CDR3 reads TGTGCCAGTAGCCTAGACAGGGTTGGCGAGCAGTACTTC.

The chain employs TRBV4-2 and TRBJ1-4, with 8 bases lining up with TRBD1. The V gene end was trimmed by 3 bases and the J gene end by 3 bases; junction bases not matched to a gene: 6. The CDR3 is 16 amino acids. From germline, CDR1 is LGHNA and CDR2 YNFKEQ. CDR3 sequence reads: CASSQDQGAANEKLFF. DNA for the CDR3: TGTGCCAGCAGCCAGGATCAGGGGGCAGCTAATGAAAAACTGTTTTTT.

This clone has just a few counts. The genes are TRBV5-6 and TRBJ2-5; D gene uncertain. The CDR3 extends over 13 amino acids. In germline, CDR1 is SGHDT, CDR2 YYEEEE. Trimming removed 0 bases at V and 1 base at J, with 4 bases between. The CDR3 sequence is CASSLVIQETQYF. For the CDR3, the DNA is TGTGCCAGCAGCTTGGTAATCCAAGAGACCCAGTACTTC.

This clone appeared a single time. The chain couples TRBV27 to TRBJ1-1; D gene ambiguous. The V end lost 3 bases, the J end lost 3 bases, and 8 bases lay between the germline ends. The CDR3 runs to 13 residues. Germline assignment: CDR1 MNHEY and CDR2 SMNVEV (reference sequence). The chain's CDR3 is CASSFSGDTEAFF. DNA of the CDR3: TGTGCCAGCAGTTTCAGCGGGGACACTGAAGCTTTCTTT.

The rearrangement joins TRBV18 to TRBJ2-1; no definite D call. Looked up from germline, CDR1 is KGHSH and CDR2 is LQKENI. Trimming removed 8 bases from V and 7 bases from J, with 9 bases in between. This CDR3 is 11 amino acids long. This chain's CDR3 is CASGTMNEQFF. The CDR3 nucleotides read TGTGCCAGCGGTACTATGAATGAGCAGTTCTTC.

J is TRBJ2-5 and V is TRBV28; the match to TRBD2 covers 14 bases. The end of the DNA fits TRBJ2-7 better, so the J call may be wrong. The CDR3 extends over 19 amino acids. Looked up from germline, CDR1 is MDHEN and CDR2 is SYDVKM. The CDR3 DNA reads TGTGCCAGCAGTTTTCTTAGGGGACTAGCGGGGGAAAGCTCCTACGAGCAGTACTTC. Protein: CASSFLRGLAGESSYEQYF.

V is TRBV11-2 and J is TRBJ2-1, with 9 bases identical to TRBD2. CDR1 is SGHAT and CDR2 is FQNNGV in the germline V gene. CDR3 length: 16 amino acids. The ends lost 5 bases at V and 4 bases at J; junction bases unmatched: 9. CDR3: CASSASGTSIYNEQFF. The DNA of the CDR3 is TGTGCCAGCAGCGCCTCCGGGACTAGCATTTACAATGAGCAGTTCTTC. Full variable domain (outside the CDR3, taken from reference TRBV11-2 and TRBJ2-1): EAGVAQSPRYKIIEKRQSVAFWCNPISGHATLYWYQQILGQGPKLLIQFQNNGVVDDSQLPKDRFSAERLKGVDSTLKIQPAKLEDSAVYLCASSASGTSIYNEQFFGPGTRLTVL.

V gene TRBV6-5 combines with J gene TRBJ2-3, with TRBD1 as a possible D gene (5 bases). V was shortened by 6 bases and J by 3 bases, with 13 bases between the two germline ends. Per germline, CDR1 MNHEY and CDR2 SVGAGI. The CDR3 has 14 amino acids. Here the CDR3 reads CASSPRQGTDTQYF. CDR3 nucleotide sequence: TGTGCCAGCAGCCCTAGGCAGGGTACAGATACGCAGTATTTT.

This clone showed up just a few times. This sequence joins TRBV27 and TRBJ2-7; TRBD2 is a possible D gene (7 bases). The CDR3 loop spans 16 amino acids. Germline V CDR1 and CDR2: MNHEY, SMNVEV (reference sequence). Trimming removed 2 bases at V and 6 bases at J, with 20 bases between. The CDR3 DNA follows: TGTGCCAGCAGTTTAAGGGGGGGGCTCCTTCTCGGCGAGCAGTACTTC. As protein: CASSLRGGLLLGEQYF.

The CDR3 nucleotides are TGTGCCTGGAGTGTAGAATGGGGTAGCGGGAGATTAACTCTGGGGGAGCTGTTTTTT. This codes for CAWSVEWGSGRLTLGELFF. The chain couples TRBV30 to TRBJ2-2; 9 nucleotides agree with TRBD2. The CDR3 is 19 amino acids. J was trimmed by 8 bases and V by 0 bases; bases with no gene match: 19. Germline CDR1 GTSNPN, CDR2 SVGIG (reference sequence).

For the CDR3, the DNA is TGTGCCAGCAGCTTAGAATTAATAGGGGGCACAGAGACCCAGTACTTC. This gives the protein CASSLELIGGTETQYF. V is TRBV11-2 and J is TRBJ2-5, with TRBD1 matching 7 bases. The CDR3 runs to 16 residues. CDR1 is SGHAT, CDR2 FQNNGV, per germline. The J segment lost 4 bases and the V segment lost 0 bases, leaving 8 bases of the junction unmatched.